This T cell receptor beta chain was captured by sequencing in a study of blood T cell repertoires in COVID-19. The protocol was immunoSEQ multiplex PCR, while the TCRdb copy is restricted to in-frame clones and leaves out a portion. Of about 200,000 clones listed, 90% are singletons. The germline CDR1 and CDR2 sequences are MNHNY and SVGAGI (reference sequence). The CDR3 has 15 residues. The germline V and J ends were trimmed by 7 bases and 0 bases, with 13 bases remaining between them. Sequenced sample: PBMCs or T cells enriched from blood (not recorded which). This sequence was found in a man aged 25 to 40 who had recovered from COVID-19. The rearrangement uses TRBV6-6 and TRBJ1-5, with D maybe TRBD1 (6 bases). The CDR3 DNA reads TGTGCCAGCATGTGGACAGAATATAGCAATCAGCCCCAGCATTTT. It specifies CASMWTEYSNQPQHF.